The rows below give T cell receptor beta chains drawn from one sample of a study of T cell responses to AZD1222 COVID-19 vaccine. Profiling relied on immunoSEQ multiplex PCR, and the TCRdb table lists in-frame clones only, not all of them. The top ten hold under 5.5% of the sample, which has roughly 100,000 clones, about 92% seen once. The sequencing used peripheral blood, collected on day 0 of AZD1222 vaccination. The receptors derive from an adult in good health. Both conserved end residues are part of each CDR3. The order of the fields is D gene, clone size, J gene, V gene, CDR3 DNA, CDR3 protein. D genes are given only for firm matches. Clone sizes are given selectively: once, few, many, or a class where the clone is expanded.

d_gene: TRBD2
abundance: -
j_gene: TRBJ2-7
v_gene: TRBV7-9
CDR3nt: TGTGCCAGCAGCCCCGCCCGGGGACTAGCGGGCAACGAGCAGTACTTC
CDR3aa: CASSPARGLAGNEQYF

d_gene: TRBD1
abundance: -
j_gene: TRBJ1-6
v_gene: TRBV19
CDR3nt: TGTGCCAGTAGGTCCCTTTCCGTAGGGGGCTCATCACCCCTCCACTTT
CDR3aa: CASRSLSVGGSSPLHF

d_gene: -
abundance: -
j_gene: TRBJ1-5
v_gene: TRBV11-2
CDR3nt: TGTGCCAGCAGCTTAGGTTTGGTGTGGCAGGGGAGCAATCAGCCCCAGCATTTT
CDR3aa: CASSLGLVWQGSNQPQHF

d_gene: TRBD1
abundance: -
j_gene: TRBJ1-4
v_gene: TRBV9
CDR3nt: TGTGCCAGCAGCGCGACAGGGTTCGTTAAAGCTAATGAAAAACTGTTTTTT
CDR3aa: CASSATGFVKANEKLFF

d_gene: -
abundance: -
j_gene: TRBJ2-1
v_gene: TRBV18
CDR3nt: TGTGCCAGCTCACCAAGGGTCAACACCTACAATGAGCAGTTCTTC
CDR3aa: CASSPRVNTYNEQFF

d_gene: -
abundance: -
j_gene: TRBJ1-5
v_gene: TRBV3-1/TRBV3-2
CDR3nt: TGTGCCAGCAGCCAAGGGTCTGGTTATCAGCCCCAGCATTTT
CDR3aa: CASSQGSGYQPQHF

d_gene: -
abundance: few
j_gene: TRBJ2-7
v_gene: TRBV11-1
CDR3nt: TGTGCCAGCGGCTTGGGACCGACATCTTCCTACGAGCAGTACTTC
CDR3aa: CASGLGPTSSYEQYF

d_gene: -
abundance: -
j_gene: TRBJ2-3
v_gene: TRBV15
CDR3nt: TGTGCCACCAGCAGATTGCTCTGGGATACGCAGTATTTT
CDR3aa: CATSRLLWDTQYF

d_gene: -
abundance: -
j_gene: TRBJ1-1
v_gene: TRBV28
CDR3nt: TGTGCCAGCAGTTTAAGGGGGGCTCCTCCCAACACTGAAGCTTTCTTT
CDR3aa: CASSLRGAPPNTEAFF

d_gene: -
abundance: -
j_gene: TRBJ2-1
v_gene: TRBV18
CDR3nt: TGTGCCAGCTCACCACGGGACGCGAACAATGAGCAGTTCTTC
CDR3aa: CASSPRDANNEQFF

d_gene: -
abundance: -
j_gene: TRBJ1-2
v_gene: TRBV6-5
CDR3nt: TGTGCCAGCAGACCAGGAGCAGGGTTTGACTATGGCTACACCTTC
CDR3aa: CASRPGAGFDYGYTF

d_gene: -
abundance: few
j_gene: TRBJ1-1
v_gene: TRBV6-2/TRBV6-3
CDR3nt: TGTGCCAGCAGTTACGGCAGATTGAACACTGAAGCTTTCTTT
CDR3aa: CASSYGRLNTEAFF

d_gene: -
abundance: -
j_gene: TRBJ1-4
v_gene: TRBV3-1/TRBV3-2
CDR3nt: TGTGCCAGCAGCCCCCAAGGGGGATGGTGGTACGATGAAAAACTGTTTTTT
CDR3aa: CASSPQGGWWYDEKLFF

d_gene: -
abundance: once
j_gene: TRBJ1-1
v_gene: TRBV4-1
CDR3nt: TGCGCCAGCACGGGGCGGGGCGGGAGCACTGAAGCTTTCTTT
CDR3aa: CASTGRGGSTEAFF

d_gene: -
abundance: once
j_gene: TRBJ1-5
v_gene: TRBV7-8
CDR3nt: TGTGCCAGCAGCTTAGCGGGGAGAGAGCCCCAGCATTTT
CDR3aa: CASSLAGREPQHF

d_gene: -
abundance: -
j_gene: TRBJ2-5
v_gene: TRBV3-1/TRBV3-2
CDR3nt: TGTGCCAGCAACCGGGGGGCCGGAGAGACCCAGTACTTC
CDR3aa: CASNRGAGETQYF

d_gene: TRBD2
abundance: -
j_gene: TRBJ2-5
v_gene: TRBV7-3
CDR3nt: TGTGCCAGCAGCTTAACTAGCGGGGCGCAGATCCAGTACTTC
CDR3aa: CASSLTSGAQIQYF

d_gene: -
abundance: -
j_gene: TRBJ1-2
v_gene: TRBV19
CDR3nt: TGTGCCAGTAGTATCACGGTGGCTAACTATGGCTACACCTTC
CDR3aa: CASSITVANYGYTF

d_gene: TRBD2
abundance: -
j_gene: TRBJ2-7
v_gene: TRBV5-6
CDR3nt: TGTGCCAGCAGCTTTGAGGAACTAGCGGGGGTTAACTTC
CDR3aa: CASSFEELAGVNF

d_gene: TRBD1
abundance: -
j_gene: TRBJ2-2
v_gene: TRBV9
CDR3nt: TGTGCCAGCAGCCCCAGACAGGGCGGAAACACCGGGGAGCTGTTTTTT
CDR3aa: CASSPRQGGNTGELFF

d_gene: -
abundance: -
j_gene: TRBJ1-2
v_gene: TRBV5-6
CDR3nt: TGTGCCAGCAGCTTAATCGCCACCTCTGGCTACACCTTC
CDR3aa: CASSLIATSGYTF

d_gene: -
abundance: -
j_gene: TRBJ2-3
v_gene: TRBV4-1
CDR3nt: TGCGCCAGCAGCCAAGACTTGTTGGCAGATACGCAGTATTTT
CDR3aa: CASSQDLLADTQYF

d_gene: -
abundance: -
j_gene: TRBJ1-1
v_gene: TRBV21-1
CDR3nt: -
CDR3aa: CANNWGTGTGAFF

d_gene: -
abundance: once
j_gene: TRBJ1-5
v_gene: TRBV6-5
CDR3nt: TGTGCCAGCAGCTATGGGGCGGGACCCCAGCATTTT
CDR3aa: CASSYGAGPQHF

d_gene: -
abundance: -
j_gene: TRBJ2-7
v_gene: TRBV2
CDR3nt: TGTGCCACCGCCAGGGACGGCTACGAGCAGTACTTC
CDR3aa: CATARDGYEQYF

d_gene: TRBD1
abundance: -
j_gene: TRBJ1-1
v_gene: TRBV19
CDR3nt: TGTGCCAGTAGTCCTGGGACAGGGGGCATGAACACTGAAGCTTTCTTT
CDR3aa: CASSPGTGGMNTEAFF

d_gene: -
abundance: once
j_gene: TRBJ2-3
v_gene: TRBV9
CDR3nt: TGTGCCAGCAGCCCCCGTGGGGGCGGGGGCTGGGCAGATACGCAGTATTTT
CDR3aa: CASSPRGGGGWADTQYF

d_gene: -
abundance: -
j_gene: TRBJ1-2
v_gene: TRBV11-2
CDR3nt: TGTGCCAGCAGCAGAGGGGGTCAGGGTTATGGCTACACCTTC
CDR3aa: CASSRGGQGYGYTF

d_gene: -
abundance: -
j_gene: TRBJ2-1
v_gene: TRBV3-1/TRBV3-2
CDR3nt: TGTGCCAGCAGCTCCCTGGGGGCCGCCTACAATGAGCAGTTCTTC
CDR3aa: CASSSLGAAYNEQFF

d_gene: -
abundance: -
j_gene: TRBJ2-6
v_gene: TRBV11-2
CDR3nt: TGTGCCAGCAGCTTAATGGGGACCTCTGGGGCCAACGTCCTGACTTTC
CDR3aa: CASSLMGTSGANVLTF

d_gene: -
abundance: -
j_gene: TRBJ2-1
v_gene: TRBV5-1
CDR3nt: TGCGCCAGCAAAACAGGGCCCAAACAATACAATGAGCAGTTCTTC
CDR3aa: CASKTGPKQYNEQFF

d_gene: TRBD1
abundance: few
j_gene: TRBJ2-2
v_gene: TRBV7-8
CDR3nt: TGTGCCAGCAGCCCGTCGACAGGGTTCTACACCGGGGAGCTGTTTTTT
CDR3aa: CASSPSTGFYTGELFF

d_gene: -
abundance: -
j_gene: TRBJ1-4
v_gene: TRBV6-5
CDR3nt: TGTGCCAGCCTGGGCCTCGCCGGTGAAAAACTGTTTTTT
CDR3aa: CASLGLAGEKLFF

d_gene: -
abundance: -
j_gene: TRBJ1-4
v_gene: TRBV9
CDR3nt: TGTGCCAGCAGCACCGGACGGGCTGAAAAACTGTTTTTT
CDR3aa: CASSTGRAEKLFF

d_gene: -
abundance: -
j_gene: TRBJ1-3
v_gene: TRBV4-1
CDR3nt: TGCGCCAGCAGCCGCCTAGCCGGGGGCACCATATATTTT
CDR3aa: CASSRLAGGTIYF

d_gene: -
abundance: -
j_gene: TRBJ2-2
v_gene: TRBV6-5
CDR3nt: TGTGCCAGCAGGGTCCTGGATGCCACCGGGGAGCTGTTTTTT
CDR3aa: CASRVLDATGELFF

d_gene: -
abundance: -
j_gene: TRBJ2-7
v_gene: TRBV7-3
CDR3nt: TGTGCCAGCAGCTTAGAACTAGCAGGGTCCCAGCTATCCTACGAGCAGTACTTC
CDR3aa: CASSLELAGSQLSYEQYF

d_gene: TRBD1
abundance: -
j_gene: TRBJ1-1
v_gene: TRBV7-3
CDR3nt: TGTGCCAGCTCAACAGGGGTGAACACTGAAGCTTTCTTT
CDR3aa: CASSTGVNTEAFF

d_gene: TRBD2
abundance: once
j_gene: TRBJ2-5
v_gene: TRBV29-1
CDR3nt: TGCAGCGTTGAGCGGGGGGGCCGGGAGACCCAGTACTTC
CDR3aa: CSVERGGRETQYF

d_gene: -
abundance: -
j_gene: TRBJ2-7
v_gene: TRBV11-2
CDR3nt: TGTGCCAGCAGCCCTAGGGTATCCTACGAGCAGTACTTC
CDR3aa: CASSPRVSYEQYF